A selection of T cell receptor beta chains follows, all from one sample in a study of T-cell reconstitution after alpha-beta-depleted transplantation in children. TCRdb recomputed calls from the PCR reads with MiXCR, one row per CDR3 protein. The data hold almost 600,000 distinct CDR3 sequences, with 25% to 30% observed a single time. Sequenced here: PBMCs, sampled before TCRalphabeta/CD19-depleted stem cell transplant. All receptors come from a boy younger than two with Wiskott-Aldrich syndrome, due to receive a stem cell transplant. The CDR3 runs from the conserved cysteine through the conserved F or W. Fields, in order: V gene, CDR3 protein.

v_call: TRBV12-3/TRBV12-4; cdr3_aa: CASSSTLAGVLNEQFF
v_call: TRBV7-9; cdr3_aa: CASSLAASLGFF
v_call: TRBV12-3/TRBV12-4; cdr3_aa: CASSSSGPAVSPLHF
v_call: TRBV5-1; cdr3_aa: CASSLRVTSDHEQYF
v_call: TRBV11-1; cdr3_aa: CASSFRGLNGELFF
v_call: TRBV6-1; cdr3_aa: CASSVSLLNTEAFF
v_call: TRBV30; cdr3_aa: CAWSVITNYGYTF
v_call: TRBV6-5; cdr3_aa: CASSSTGSSGNTIYF
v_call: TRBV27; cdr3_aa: CASSPGARFMRQYF
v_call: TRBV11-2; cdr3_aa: CASSLAAGETFQWYF
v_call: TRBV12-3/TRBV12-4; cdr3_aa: CASSLVYGGDSNYGYTF